This T cell receptor (beta chain) was obtained from a study of CD8 T cells in Susac syndrome. V dropped 0 bases and J dropped 0 bases, with 13 bases sitting between them. Per the germline V gene, CDR1 is GTSNPN and CDR2 is SVGIG (reference sequence). The CDR3 spans 16 residues. Roughly 0.45 to 1 ug RNA was reverse transcribed with random hexamers. Multiplex immunoSEQ PCR targeted 54 Vbeta and 13 Jbeta TCR beta segments. TCRdb itself ran the immunoSEQ multiplex PCR reads through MiXCR, one entry per CDR3 protein. The sample yields hundreds of thousands of distinct CDR3 sequences, approximately 95% seen once.

This receptor was obtained from a human donor with multiple sclerosis. Sequenced: CD4+ T cells from PBMCs. The chain has TRBV30 and TRBJ2-3; tentative D call: TRBD2 (7 bases). In DNA, the CDR3 is TGTGCCTGGAGTGTAGGGCGGGGGCGCAGCACAGATACGCAGTATTTT. This translates into CAWSVGRGRSTDTQYF.